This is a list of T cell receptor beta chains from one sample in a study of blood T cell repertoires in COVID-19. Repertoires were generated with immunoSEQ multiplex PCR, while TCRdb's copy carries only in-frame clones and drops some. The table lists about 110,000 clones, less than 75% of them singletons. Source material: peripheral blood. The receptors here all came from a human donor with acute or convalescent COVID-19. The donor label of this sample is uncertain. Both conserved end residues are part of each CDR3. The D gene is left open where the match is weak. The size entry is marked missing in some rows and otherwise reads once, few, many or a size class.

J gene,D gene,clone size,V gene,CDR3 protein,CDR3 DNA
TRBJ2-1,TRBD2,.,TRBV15,CATSGVASGGLPYNEQFF,TGTGCCACCAGCGGGGTGGCTAGCGGGGGACTTCCTTACAATGAGCAGTTCTTC
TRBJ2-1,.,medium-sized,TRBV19,CATTGEGGHNEQFF,TGTGCCACGACTGGGGAGGGGGGCCACAATGAGCAGTTCTTC
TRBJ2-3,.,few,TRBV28,CASSLGQSTDTQYF,TGTGCCAGCAGTTTAGGACAGTCCACAGATACGCAGTATTTT
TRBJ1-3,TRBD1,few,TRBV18,CASSLKETGVGNTIYF,TGTGCCAGCTCACTAAAGGAGACAGGGGTTGGAAACACCATATATTTT
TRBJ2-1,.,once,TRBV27,CASSLRQGWNEQFF,TGTGCCAGCAGTTTACGGCAGGGGTGGAATGAGCAGTTCTTC
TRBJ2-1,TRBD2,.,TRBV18,CASSPVAGGFNEQFF,TGTGCCAGCTCACCGGTAGCGGGGGGATTCAATGAGCAGTTCTTC
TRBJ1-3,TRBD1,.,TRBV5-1,CASSLGLTGGGNTIYF,TGCGCCAGCAGCTTGGGTCTGACAGGGGGCGGAAACACCATATATTTT
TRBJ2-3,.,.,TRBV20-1,CSASTGDTQYF,TGCAGTGCTAGCACCGGGGATACGCAGTATTTT
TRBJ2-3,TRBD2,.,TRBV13,CASRGGLVADTQYF,TGTGCCAGCCGCGGCGGACTAGTTGCAGATACGCAGTATTTT
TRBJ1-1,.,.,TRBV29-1,CSAQNTEAFF,TGCAGCGCTCAGAACACTGAAGCTTTCTTT
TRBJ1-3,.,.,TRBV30,CASLNPKQVSGNTIYF,TGTGCCAGTTTGAACCCTAAACAGGTCTCTGGAAACACCATATATTTT
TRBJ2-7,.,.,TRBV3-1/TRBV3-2,CASSQMVQETYEQYF,TGTGCCAGCAGCCAAATGGTGCAGGAAACCTACGAGCAGTACTTC
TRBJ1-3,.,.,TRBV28,CASSSLGGGGNTIYF,TGTGCCAGCAGTTCCCTTGGAGGCGGTGGAAACACCATATATTTT
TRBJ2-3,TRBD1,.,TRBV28,CASSWTGTHIRDTQYF,TGTGCCAGCAGTTGGACAGGGACGCACATAAGGGATACGCAGTATTTT
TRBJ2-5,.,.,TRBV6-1,CASSDLDRALQETQYF,TGTGCCAGCAGTGACTTGGACAGAGCCTTACAAGAGACCCAGTACTTC
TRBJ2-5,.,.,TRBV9,CASSVGASPWETQYF,TGTGCCAGCAGCGTGGGGGCGAGCCCCTGGGAGACCCAGTACTTC
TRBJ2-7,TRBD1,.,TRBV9,CASSAGTGGSYEQYF,TGTGCCAGCAGCGCCGGGACAGGGGGCTCCTACGAGCAGTACTTC
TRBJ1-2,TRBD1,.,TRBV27,CASSPGTVWNSGYTF,TGTGCCAGCAGCCCCGGGACAGTCTGGAATTCTGGCTACACCTTC
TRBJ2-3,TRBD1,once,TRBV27,CASSNSRTGFITDTQYF,TGTGCCAGCAGCAACTCCCGGACAGGGTTTATCACAGATACGCAGTATTTT
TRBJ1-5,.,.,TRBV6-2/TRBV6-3,CASSYGRGQPQHF,TGTGCCAGCAGTTATGGCAGGGGTCAGCCCCAGCATTTT
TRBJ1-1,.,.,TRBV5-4,CASTGGRMNTEAFF,TGTGCCAGCACCGGGGGGCGGATGAACACTGAAGCTTTCTTT
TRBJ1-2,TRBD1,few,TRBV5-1,CASSSIQGLGGYTF,TGCGCCAGCAGCTCAATACAGGGGCTGGGGGGCTACACCTTC
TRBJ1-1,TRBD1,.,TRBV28,CASSPQGAGTEAFF,TGTGCCAGCAGCCCACAGGGGGCAGGGACTGAAGCTTTCTTT
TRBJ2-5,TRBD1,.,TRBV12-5,CASGFRTGFQETQYF,TGTGCTAGTGGTTTCCGGACAGGTTTCCAAGAGACCCAGTACTTC
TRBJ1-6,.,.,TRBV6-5,CASSYEGKSYNSPLHF,TGTGCCAGCAGTTATGAGGGAAAGTCCTATAATTCACCCCTCCACTTT
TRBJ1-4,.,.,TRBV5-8,CASTLLGGTGEKLFF,TGTGCCAGCACCTTACTCGGGGGGACGGGTGAAAAACTGTTTTTT
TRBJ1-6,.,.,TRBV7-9,CASSLSGNHYNSPLHF,TGTGCCAGCAGCTTATCCGGGAACCATTATAATTCACCCCTCCACTTT
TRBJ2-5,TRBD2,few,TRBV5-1,CASSLTSGGVIGKTQYF,TGCGCCAGCAGCTTGACTAGCGGGGGTGTTATCGGAAAGACCCAGTACTTC
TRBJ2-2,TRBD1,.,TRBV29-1,CSVRGTGDTGELFF,TGCAGCGTTCGGGGGACAGGGGACACCGGGGAGCTGTTTTTT
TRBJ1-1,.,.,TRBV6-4,CASTGHALNTEAFF,TGTGCCAGCACCGGACACGCCTTGAACACTGAAGCTTTCTTT
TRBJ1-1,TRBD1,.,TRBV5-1,CASSAGTGVSTEAFF,TGCGCCAGCAGCGCGGGGACAGGGGTAAGCACTGAAGCTTTCTTT
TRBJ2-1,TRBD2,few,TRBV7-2,CASSLVAGGNNEQFF,TGTGCCAGCAGCTTAGTAGCGGGGGGGAACAATGAGCAGTTCTTC
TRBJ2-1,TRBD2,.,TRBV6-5,CASSSSGGYNEQFF,TGTGCCAGCAGTTCTAGCGGGGGGTACAATGAGCAGTTCTTC
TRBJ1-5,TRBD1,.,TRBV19,CASEQGARQPQHF,TGTGCCAGTGAACAGGGGGCAAGGCAGCCCCAGCATTTT
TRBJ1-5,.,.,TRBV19,CASTDRHGNQPQHF,TGTGCCAGTACCGACCGACATGGCAATCAGCCCCAGCATTTT
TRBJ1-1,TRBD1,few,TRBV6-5,CASTLDREDTEAFF,TGTGCCAGCACCTTGGACAGGGAGGACACTGAAGCTTTCTTT
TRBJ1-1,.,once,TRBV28,CASSLFIWNTEAFF,TGTGCCAGCAGTTTATTTATCTGGAACACTGAAGCTTTCTTT
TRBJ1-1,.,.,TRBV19,CASSLGWKAEAFF,TGTGCCAGTAGTCTCGGGTGGAAGGCTGAAGCTTTCTTT
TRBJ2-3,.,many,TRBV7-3,CASSLQGRGTDTQYF,TGTGCCAGCAGCTTACAGGGGAGGGGCACAGATACGCAGTATTTT
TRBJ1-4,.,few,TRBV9,CASSVAWGLSNEKLFF,TGTGCCAGCAGCGTAGCTTGGGGACTCAGTAATGAAAAACTGTTTTTT
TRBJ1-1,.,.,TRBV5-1,CASSLATGRGTEAFF,TGCGCCAGCAGCTTGGCCACGGGTAGGGGCACTGAAGCTTTCTTT